These 29 T cell receptor beta chains share one sample of origin, sequenced in a study of tumor-infiltrating lymphocytes in primary liver carcinoma (dated by TCRdb to 2016 to 2017). Blood RNA was extracted from unsorted whole blood with TRIzol reagent; germline DNA came from the DNeasy Blood & Tissue kit. The instrument given in TCRdb is Illumina HiSeq 2500. TCRbeta-specific cDNA was reverse-transcribed from about 520 ng total RNA using a constant-region primer and ProtoScript II reverse transcriptase. The TCRbeta libraries were prepared through three rounds of nested multiplex PCR following a slightly modified ARM-PCR procedure. Each of the first two PCR rounds ran for approximately 9 cycles and used multiplex TRBV1-TRBV30 forward primers together with a Cbeta reverse primer. TCRdb reprocessing: public reads trimmed at Q25 with fastp, clones called with MiXCR, in-frame beta chains kept. Entries are consolidated by CDR3 protein sequence, retaining the most common genes and DNA. Within this sample are hundreds of thousands of distinct CDR3 sequences, with about three fifths of them counted one time only. Together, the top ten hold 15% to 20% of the sample.

Source material: peripheral blood. All receptors come from a woman younger than 45 with primary liver carcinoma and hepatitis B virus infection.

This clonotype was found many times. The chain has TRBV11-2 and TRBJ2-1; TRBD2 is a possible D gene (7 bases). V was shortened by 5 bases and J by 1 base, with 18 bases between the two germline ends. CDR1 and CDR2 (germline): SGHAT, FQNNGV. The CDR3 spans 17 residues. CDR3 sequence reads: CASSTGGAGESYNEQFF. The CDR3 DNA follows: TGTGCCAGCAGCACCGGGGGCGCGGGAGAGTCCTACAATGAGCAGTTCTTC.

Worth noting for this clonotype: One junction end does not reproduce the germline sequence, and a read error may be involved. The J gene is TRBJ2-1, the V gene TRBV28; no clear D gene. The CDR3 loop spans 12 amino acids. The germline CDR1 and CDR2 sequences are MDHEN and SYDVKM. The CDR3 region is CASNLNVNEQFF. The CDR3 coding sequence is TGTGCCAGCAATTTAAATGTGAATGAGCAGTTCTTC.

This clonotype was counted a single time. A much larger clone is a single base away; this may be a read error. The chain couples TRBV12-3 or TRBV12-4 to TRBJ1-4, with 8 bases matching TRBD1. The J segment lost 8 bases and the V segment lost 7 bases, leaving 9 bases of the junction unmatched. The CDR3 runs 14 residues. CDR3 sequence (DNA): TGTGCCAGCAACCAACAGGGGGGAGAGGAAAAACTGTTTTTT. It is translated as CASNQQGGEEKLFF.

This clonotype was found a few times. J is TRBJ2-3 and V is TRBV12-3 or TRBV12-4; 8 nucleotides match TRBD2. CDR3 length: 17 residues. The trim removed 10 bases at V and 7 bases at J, leaving 22 bases unmatched. CDR3 loop: CATKTLGGPAGVYTQYF. The CDR3, as DNA: TGTGCCACCAAAACCTTGGGGGGGCCAGCGGGAGTTTATACGCAGTATTTT.

The chain combines TRBV30 with TRBJ1-5; 7 nucleotides align to TRBD1. The CDR3 is 14 amino acids. Germline lookup yields CDR1 GTSNPN and CDR2 SVGIG (reference sequence). The V and J ends lost 1 base and 2 bases, in that order; junction bases with no gene match: 2. The CDR3 DNA reads TGTGCCTGGAGTGGTGGGACAGGCAATCAGCCCCAGCATTTT. It is translated as CAWSGGTGNQPQHF.

As concerns this clonotype: The junction and the germline gene differ at one end; a read error may be behind it. This chain connects TRBV6-5 to TRBJ2-3; TRBD1 aligns across 9 bases. Germline V gives CDR1 MNHEY, CDR2 SVGAGI. CDR3 length: 16 residues. In nucleotides, the CDR3 is TGTGCCGGCAGTAGAAACAGGGACAGGGTGGCTGATACGCAGTATTTT. Amino acids: CAGSRNRDRVADTQYF.

Ten or more counts support this clonotype. The chain combines TRBV4-3 with TRBJ2-5, with 8 bases aligning to TRBD2. Germline V gives CDR1 LGHNA, CDR2 YSLEER. J lost 5 bases, V lost 0 bases, and 14 bases had no gene match. The CDR3 is 18 amino acids. The chain's CDR3 is CASSQDPWGSGTVETQYF. The CDR3 region has the DNA TGCGCCAGCAGCCAAGATCCCTGGGGTAGCGGGACTGTTGAGACCCAGTACTTC.

There are many counts of this clonotype. The V call is TRBV12-5, the J call TRBJ2-1; TRBD2 aligns across 12 bases. The V and J ends lost 6 bases and 1 base, in that order; junction bases with no gene match: 10. Germline CDR1 and CDR2: LGHNT and FRNRAP. The CDR3 is made up of 18 amino acids. CDR3 region: CASGPGLAGLKSYNEQFF. CDR3 in DNA: TGTGCTAGTGGCCCCGGACTAGCGGGATTAAAATCCTACAATGAGCAGTTCTTC.

This clonotype was seen a handful of times. Because the CDR3's place on the DNA is in doubt, the DNA is left out and the CDR3 is given as listed by TCRdb. The J gene is TRBJ2-3, the V gene TRBV28; TRBD2 was called by the table and not checked on the DNA. Germline V CDR1 and CDR2: MDHEN, SYDVKM. From its first to its last residue, the CDR3 has 13 amino acids. The CDR3 sequence: CASSSLHFGTQYF.

As to this clonotype: In this CDR3 the conserved last residue, phenylalanine or tryptophan, is missing, so a read error is likely. No DNA is shown, since the ends of the CDR3 on it are uncertain; the CDR3 is the one TCRdb lists. V usage is TRBV6-1 and J usage is TRBJ1-1; the tabulated D call, TRBD1, remains unverified against the DNA. Including both end residues, the CDR3 is 15 amino acids long. Germline CDR1 and CDR2: MNHNS and SASEGT. The CDR3 sequence: CASSESMGGNTEASY.

In regard to this clonotype: A much bigger clone sits one base away, suggesting this may be a read error. The rearrangement links TRBV12-3 or TRBV12-4 to TRBJ2-1; TRBD2 agrees at 7 bases. The V gene end was trimmed by 6 bases and the J gene end by 9 bases; junction bases not matched to a gene: 8. CDR3 size: 13 residues. The CDR3 region has the DNA TGTGCCAGCAGGAGCGGGAACCCCATTGAGCAGTTCTTC. Protein sequence: CASRSGNPIEQFF.

This clonotype has more than one count but fewer than ten. The rearrangement links TRBV5-5 to TRBJ2-6, with D uncertain. V was trimmed by 4 bases and J by 0 bases, leaving 8 bases between them. Per germline, CDR1 SGHKS and CDR2 YYEKEE (reference sequence). The CDR3 has 15 residues. CDR3 loop: CASSTVGSGANVLTF. The DNA of the CDR3 is TGTGCCAGCAGCACGGTGGGCTCTGGGGCCAACGTCCTGACTTTC.

This clonotype was seen a single time. A junction boundary mismatches the germline segment, possibly from a read error. This chain links TRBV6-1 with TRBJ1-5; D gene uncertain. The CDR3 is 15 amino acids. In germline, CDR1 is MNHNS, CDR2 SASEGT. The CDR3: CAGSDLKRSNQPQHF. The CDR3, as DNA: TGTGCCGGCAGTGACTTGAAACGAAGCAATCAGCCCCAGCATTTT.

The chain has TRBV6-6 and TRBJ2-1; 9 bases map to TRBD1. The V and J ends lost 5 bases and 5 bases, in that order; junction bases with no gene match: 10. This CDR3 has 16 residues. From germline, CDR1 is MNHNY and CDR2 SVGAGI (reference sequence). CDR3 region: CASSAKDRGLNNEQFF. DNA of the CDR3: TGTGCCAGCAGTGCGAAGGACAGGGGATTAAACAATGAGCAGTTCTTC.

A note on this clonotype: The junction departs from the called germline gene at one end, perhaps through a read error. V gene TRBV11-2 combines with J gene TRBJ2-5; possible D gene TRBD2, 6 bases. Germline loops: CDR1 SGHAT, CDR2 FQNNGV. The CDR3 has 16 amino acids. CDR3 loop: CASRPRSLARRETQYF. CDR3 sequence (DNA): TGTGCCAGCAGGCCACGGTCTCTAGCGCGGCGAGAGACCCAATACTTC.

This clonotype was seen only a few times. J is TRBJ1-2 and V is TRBV7-8; unclear D gene. V dropped 3 bases and J dropped 6 bases, with 14 bases sitting between them. The CDR3 is 14 residues long. The germline gives CDR1 SGHVS, CDR2 FQNEAQ. The CDR3 coding sequence is TGTGCCAGCAGCTTGAGTTCTTACTACAATGGCTACACCTTC. Translated, it gives CASSLSSYYNGYTF.

The genes are TRBV18 and TRBJ2-7; TRBD2 aligns across 13 bases. Germline V gene lookup returns CDR1 KGHSH and CDR2 LQKENI. The CDR3 length is 17 residues. J gave up 1 base and V 3 bases, and 6 bases lay outside the gene matches. The CDR3 DNA is TGTGCCAGCTCACCGAAGGGGACTAGCGGGACTTCCTACGAGCAGTACTTC. Protein product: CASSPKGTSGTSYEQYF.

V and J are TRBV29-1 and TRBJ2-6; D possibly uses TRBD1 or TRBD2 (6 bases each). Germline V gives CDR1 SQVTM, CDR2 ANQGSEA. The CDR3 runs 14 residues. V lost 6 bases to trimming and J lost 3 bases, with 12 bases between them. The CDR3, as DNA: TGCAGCGTCTCCCGGGGGCTTGGGGCCAACGTCCTGACTTTC. Translating it yields CSVSRGLGANVLTF.

The chain combines TRBV4-1 with TRBJ2-6; tentative D call: TRBD2 (6 bases). Germline V CDR1 and CDR2: MGHRA, YSYEKL. The V end was cut by 4 bases, the J end by 4 bases, with 14 bases between. The length of the CDR3 is 16 residues. CDR3 amino acids: CASSRGGTSGANVLTF. In DNA form, the CDR3 reads TGCGCCAGCAGCCGAGGAGGGACTTCAGGGGCCAACGTCCTGACTTTC.

For this clonotype: This could be a read error, since a much larger clone is one nucleotide away. V is TRBV29-1 and J is TRBJ2-1, with 7 bases lining up with TRBD1. CDR1 is SQVTM and CDR2 is ANQGSEA in the germline V gene. The CDR3 has 13 amino acids. CDR3 DNA sequence: TGCTGCGTCTCGACAGGGAATGGGAATGAGCAGTTCTTC. The encoded protein is CCVSTGNGNEQFF.

The chain employs TRBV6-6 and TRBJ2-7; 10 bases are shared with TRBD1. CDR1 and CDR2 from the germline V gene are MNHNY and SVGAGI (reference sequence). The CDR3 contains 14 residues. With 5 bases clipped from V and 6 bases from J, the junction kept 7 bases outside the gene matches. The CDR3 loop reads CASSRSGQGLEQYF. CDR3 bases: TGTGCCAGCAGTCGATCGGGACAGGGGCTCGAGCAGTACTTC.

Regarding this clonotype: One end of the junction is discordant with germline, which a read error may explain. The J gene is TRBJ2-1, the V gene TRBV12-3 or TRBV12-4; tentative D call: TRBD1 (5 bases). CDR3 size: 15 residues. The CDR3 here is CASCLWGASYNEQFF. DNA of the CDR3: TGTGCCAGCTGTTTGTGGGGCGCCTCCTACAATGAGCAGTTCTTC.

This clonotype was seen only a few times. The J gene is TRBJ2-3, the V gene TRBV30, with D maybe TRBD2 (5 bases). The CDR3 totals 18 residues. CDR1 and CDR2 (germline): GTSNPN, SVGIG (reference sequence). The V and J ends lost 0 bases and 3 bases respectively, with 22 bases between them. The CDR3 loop reads CAWSVLGWTGMVTDTQYF. The DNA for the CDR3 is TGTGCCTGGAGTGTACTAGGGTGGACTGGAATGGTGACAGATACGCAGTATTTT.

Regarding this clonotype: Germline and junction disagree at one end, which may indicate a read error. V usage is TRBV5-5 and J usage is TRBJ2-7, with TRBD2 as a possible D gene (5 bases). There are 12 residues in the CDR3. CDR1 SGHKS and CDR2 YYEKEE come from the germline V gene (reference sequence). The chain's CDR3 is CANSLSDYVQYF. Written as DNA, the CDR3 is TGTGCCAACAGCTTGTCAGACTACGTGCAGTACTTC. Supplemented by reference TRBV5-5 and TRBJ2-7, the full variable domain reads DAGVTQSPTHLIKTRGQQVTLRCSPISGHKSVSWYQQVLGQGPQFIFQYYEKEERGRGNFPDRFSARQFPNYSSELNVNALLLGDSALYLCANSLSDYVQYFGPGTRLTVT.

Of note for this clonotype: At one end the junction does not follow the germline gene, possibly because of a read error. The rearrangement joins TRBV14 to TRBJ2-7; 7 positions agree with TRBD2. The germline CDR1 and CDR2 sequences are SGHDN and FVKESK. The CDR3 sequence is 15 residues long. The DNA of the CDR3 is TGTGTCAGCAGCCAAATTGGACTAGGCTTCGCCGAGCAGTACTTC. This sequence encodes CVSSQIGLGFAEQYF.

This clonotype has ten or more counts. V and J are TRBV4-1 and TRBJ2-5; possible D gene TRBD1, 5 bases. The CDR3 sequence is 15 residues long. V lost 1 base and J lost 5, with 14 bases in between. Germline V gene sequence: CDR1 MGHRA, CDR2 YSYEKL. The CDR3 here is CASSQVAPRVETQYF. The CDR3 bases are TGCGCCAGCAGCCAAGTAGCTCCCAGGGTCGAGACCCAGTACTTC.

Note on this clonotype: This likely comes from a read error, as the CDR3 has no conserved phenylalanine or tryptophan at its end. The rearrangement uses TRBV6-6 and TRBJ2-6; D may be TRBD2 (6 bases). The V and J ends lost 4 bases and 0 bases respectively, with 19 bases between them. Looked up from germline, CDR1 is MNHNY and CDR2 is SVGAGI (reference sequence). This CDR3 contains 19 residues. CDR3 region: CASSSQAGRTRSGANVLTS. CDR3 nucleotide sequence: TGTGCCAGCAGTTCTCAAGCGGGCCGAACCCGCTCTGGGGCCAACGTCCTGACTTCC.

As regards this clonotype: The junction and the germline gene differ at one end; a read error may be behind it. The V and J genes are TRBV6-5 and TRBJ2-3; tentatively, D is TRBD2 (6 bases). Germline V lookup: CDR1 MNHEY, CDR2 SVGAGI. The CDR3 extends over 14 amino acids. CDR3 in DNA: TGTGTCAGCAGTTATAGCGGATTTACAGATACGCAGTATTTT. It is translated as CVSSYSGFTDTQYF.

Points on this clonotype: It is likely a read error, because the conserved phenylalanine at the end of the CDR3 is missing. The CDR3 coding sequence is TGTGCCAGCAGCCTGCGGACGGTGGGTGACTACACCTCC. Translated: CASSLRTVGDYTS. The chain has TRBV11-2 and TRBJ1-2; D call uncertain. The V gene lost 5 bases and the J gene lost 10 bases, with 17 bases spanning the gap. The CDR3 is 13 residues long. From germline, CDR1 is SGHAT and CDR2 FQNNGV.